This TCR beta chain originates from a study of Ad26.COV2.S vaccination and SARS-CoV-2 variants. As for the study in general: Doses of Ad26.COV2.S were injected into muscle once or twice, 56 days apart.

Libraries were prepared by immunoSEQ multiplex PCR; TCRdb keeps only in-frame clonotypes and omits some of them. The sample consists of 400,000 to 500,000 clones, roughly 88% of them appearing once. The length of the CDR3 is 14 residues. In germline, CDR1 is MGHRA, CDR2 YSYEKL. V shed 5 bases and J shed 1 base, with 11 bases lying between them. The treatment was: roughly 18 received Ad26.COV2.S at low or high dose, single or two shots; about 5 received placebo; per-sample allocation not given. Day 63 after the first vaccine or placebo injection was the time point for sampling. This clonotype was obtained from a person aged 18-60 years who received the Ad26.COV2.S COVID-19 vaccine or a placebo. Specimen: peripheral blood, collected in a trial of Ad26.COV2.S vaccine versus placebo. V gene TRBV4-1 combines with J gene TRBJ1-1; no definite D call. The DNA of the CDR3 is TGCGCCAGCAGCATGGGGATGGGGAACACTGAAGCTTTCTTT. Amino acid sequence: CASSMGMGNTEAFF.